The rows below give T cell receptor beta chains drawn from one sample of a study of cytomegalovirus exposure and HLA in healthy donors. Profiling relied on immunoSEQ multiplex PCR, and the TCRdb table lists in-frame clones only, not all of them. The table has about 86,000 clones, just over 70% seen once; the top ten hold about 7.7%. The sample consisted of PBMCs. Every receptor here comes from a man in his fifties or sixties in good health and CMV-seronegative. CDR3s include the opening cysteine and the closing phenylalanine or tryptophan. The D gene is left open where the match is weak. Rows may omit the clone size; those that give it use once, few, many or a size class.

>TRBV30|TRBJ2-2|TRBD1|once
TGTGCCTGGGGAAAGACAGGGGGCACCGGGGAGCTGTTTTTT
CAWGKTGGTGELFF
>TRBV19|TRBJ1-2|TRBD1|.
TGTGCCAGTAGTAGGACAGGGCAATATGGCTACACCTTC
CASSRTGQYGYTF
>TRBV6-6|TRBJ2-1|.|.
TGTGCCGTACTTGACCGGGAATCGGACCGAGATGAGCAGTTCTTC
CAVLDRESDRDEQFF
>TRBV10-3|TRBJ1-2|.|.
TGTGCCATCAGTGAGAACGGGGGGGCGCAGGGTAGATATGGCTACACCTTC
CAISENGGAQGRYGYTF
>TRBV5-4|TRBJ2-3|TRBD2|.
TGTGCCAGCAGCAAGACTAGCGGGAGAGCCAAGGATACGCAGTATTTT
CASSKTSGRAKDTQYF
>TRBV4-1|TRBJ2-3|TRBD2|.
TGCGCCAGCAGGGGGGGCGGGGGGCCGGTAGATACGCAGTATTTT
CASRGGGGPVDTQYF
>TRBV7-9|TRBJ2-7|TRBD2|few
TGTGCCAGCAGCCTAACGGGGGGCTCCTACGAGCAGTACTTC
CASSLTGGSYEQYF
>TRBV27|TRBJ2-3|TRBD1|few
TGTGCCAGCAGTTCTTTCGACCCGGGACAGGGTATGAGGCGGGAAAAGGTGACAGATACGCAGTATTTT
CASSSFDPGQGMRREKVTDTQYF
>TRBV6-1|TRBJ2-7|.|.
TGTGCCAGCAGCGACCTGGACGGGGCCTACGAGCAGTACTTC
CASSDLDGAYEQYF
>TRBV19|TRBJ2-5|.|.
TGTGCCAGTAGTATAGGGGCGAGCGGCTTTAGGGTGGAGACCCAGTACTTC
CASSIGASGFRVETQYF
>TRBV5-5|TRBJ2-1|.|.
TGTGCCAGCAGCTTGGGGCAGGTGAACTCCTACAATGAGCAGTTCTTC
CASSLGQVNSYNEQFF
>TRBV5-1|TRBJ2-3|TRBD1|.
TGCGCCAGCAGCTCAGACCAGGGGGCTAGCACAGATACGCAGTATTTT
CASSSDQGASTDTQYF
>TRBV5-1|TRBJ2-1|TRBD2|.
TGCGCCAGCAGCGAGGTAAGCGGACTAGCGGACAATGAGCAGTTCTTC
CASSEVSGLADNEQFF
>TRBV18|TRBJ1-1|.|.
TGTGCCAGCTCACCGGGTGGGGACATGAACACTGAAGCTTTCTTT
CASSPGGDMNTEAFF
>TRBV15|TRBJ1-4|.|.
TGTGCCACCAGCAGAGTTAGGGGTCCTAATGAAAAACTGTTTTTT
CATSRVRGPNEKLFF
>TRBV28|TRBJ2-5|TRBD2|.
TGTGCCAGCTCCCCCGGGACTAGCGGGAGAAAGAGAGAGACCCAGTACTTC
CASSPGTSGRKRETQYF
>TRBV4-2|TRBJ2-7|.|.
TGTGCCAGCAGCCAAATCGTAGCACACCCCATTGGGGAGCAGTACTTC
CASSQIVAHPIGEQYF
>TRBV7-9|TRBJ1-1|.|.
TGTTCCAGCAGCTTCATTTTGATGACGGAGACCTTGAACACTGAAGCTTTCTTT
CSSSFILMTETLNTEAFF
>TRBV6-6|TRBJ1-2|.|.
TGTGCCAGCAGACCGGCGCGGGACGGACCCTATGGCTACACCTTC
CASRPARDGPYGYTF
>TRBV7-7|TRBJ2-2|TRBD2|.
TGTGCTAGCAGAAGGACTAGCTGGGCCGGGGAGCTGTTTTTT
CASRRTSWAGELFF
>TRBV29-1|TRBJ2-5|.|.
TGCAGCGTCAGGGTCGGCCTTATCAGGGAGACCCAGTACTTC
CSVRVGLIRETQYF
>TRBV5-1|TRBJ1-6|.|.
TGCGCCAGCAGCTTGGCCGCGACAGCCTCACCCCTCCACTTT
CASSLAATASPLHF
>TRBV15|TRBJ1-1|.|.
TGTGCCACCAGCATAAATGAAGCTTTCTTT
CATSINEAFF
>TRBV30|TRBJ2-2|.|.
TGTGCCTGGAGTGTAAGGACTTTGTACACCGGGGAGCTGTTTTTT
CAWSVRTLYTGELFF
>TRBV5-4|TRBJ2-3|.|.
TGTGCCAGCAGCGCCGCGAGCGGGCACACAGATACGCAGTATTTT
CASSAASGHTDTQYF
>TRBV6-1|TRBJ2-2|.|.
TGTGCCAGCTCTCCACTAGGTAGGGAGCTGTTTTTT
CASSPLGRELFF
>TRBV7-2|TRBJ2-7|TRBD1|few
TGTGCCAGCAGCCTCCGGGACAGGGCACCCTACGAGCAGTACTTC
CASSLRDRAPYEQYF